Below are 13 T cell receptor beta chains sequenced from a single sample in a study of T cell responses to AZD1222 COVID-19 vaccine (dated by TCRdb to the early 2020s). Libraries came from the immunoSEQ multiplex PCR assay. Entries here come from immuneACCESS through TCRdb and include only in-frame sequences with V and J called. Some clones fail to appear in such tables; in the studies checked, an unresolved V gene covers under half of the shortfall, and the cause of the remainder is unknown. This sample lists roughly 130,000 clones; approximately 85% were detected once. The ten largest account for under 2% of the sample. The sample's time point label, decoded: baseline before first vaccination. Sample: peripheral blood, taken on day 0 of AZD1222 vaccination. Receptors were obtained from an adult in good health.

CDR3 sequence: CASRKGLSNYGYTF. The DNA of the CDR3 is TGTGCCAGCAGGAAGGGGCTGTCAAACTATGGCTACACCTTC. The V gene is TRBV2, the J gene TRBJ1-2; TRBD1 might be the D (5 bases). Trimming took 6 bases from V and 2 from J, leaving 13 bases between them. CDR3 length equals 14 residues. Germline V CDR1 and CDR2: SNHLY, FYNNEI.

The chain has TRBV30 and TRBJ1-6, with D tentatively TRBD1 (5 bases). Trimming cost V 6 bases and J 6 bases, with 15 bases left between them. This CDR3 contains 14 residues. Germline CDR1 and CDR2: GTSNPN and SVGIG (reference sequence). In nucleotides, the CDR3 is TGTGCCTGCGGGACCTGGTTAGGTAATTCACCCCTCCACTTT. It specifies CACGTWLGNSPLHF.

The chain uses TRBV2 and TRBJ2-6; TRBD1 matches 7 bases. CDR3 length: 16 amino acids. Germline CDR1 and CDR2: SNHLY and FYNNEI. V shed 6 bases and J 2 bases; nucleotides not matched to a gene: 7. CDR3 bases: TGTGCCAGCAGCCACATACAGGGGCCTGGGGCCAACGTCCTGACTTTC. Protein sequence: CASSHIQGPGANVLTF.

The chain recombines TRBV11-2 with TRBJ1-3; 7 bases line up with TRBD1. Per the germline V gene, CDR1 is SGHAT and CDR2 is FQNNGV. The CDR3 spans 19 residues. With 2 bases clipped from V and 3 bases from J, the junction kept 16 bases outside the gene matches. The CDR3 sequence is CASSLTRGPGVKDGNTIYF. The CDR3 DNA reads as TGTGCCAGCAGCTTAACTAGGGGGCCTGGGGTAAAGGATGGAAACACCATATATTTT. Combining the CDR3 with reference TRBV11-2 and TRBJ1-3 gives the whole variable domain EAGVAQSPRYKIIEKRQSVAFWCNPISGHATLYWYQQILGQGPKLLIQFQNNGVVDDSQLPKDRFSAERLKGVDSTLKIQPAKLEDSAVYLCASSLTRGPGVKDGNTIYFGEGSWLTVV.

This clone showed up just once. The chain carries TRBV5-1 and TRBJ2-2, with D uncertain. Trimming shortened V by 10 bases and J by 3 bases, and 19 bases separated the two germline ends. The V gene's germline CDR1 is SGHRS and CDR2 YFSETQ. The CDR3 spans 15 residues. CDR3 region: CAVRVGRTDTGELFF. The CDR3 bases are TGCGCCGTAAGAGTAGGACGGACCGACACCGGGGAGCTGTTTTTT.

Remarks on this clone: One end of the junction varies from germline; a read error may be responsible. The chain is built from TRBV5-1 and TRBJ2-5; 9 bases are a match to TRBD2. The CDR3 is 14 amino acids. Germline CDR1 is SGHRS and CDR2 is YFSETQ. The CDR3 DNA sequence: TGCGCCAGCAGATTGGGACTAGCAGAAGAGACCCAGTACTTC. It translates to CASRLGLAEETQYF.

CDR3 amino acids: CASSRETGRSTEAFF. CDR3 nucleotides: TGTGCCAGCTCCCGCGAGACAGGGAGGAGCACTGAAGCTTTCTTT. The J gene is TRBJ1-1, the V gene TRBV18, with 7 nucleotides matching TRBD1. CDR3 length equals 15 residues. Looked up from germline, CDR1 is KGHSH and CDR2 is LQKENI. V lost 6 bases, J lost 4 bases, and 11 bases stayed unmatched.

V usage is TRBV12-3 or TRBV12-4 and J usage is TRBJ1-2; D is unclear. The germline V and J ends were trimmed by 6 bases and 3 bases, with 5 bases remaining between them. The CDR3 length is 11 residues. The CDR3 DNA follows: TGTGCCAGCAGATCATACTATGGCTACACCTTC. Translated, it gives CASRSYYGYTF.

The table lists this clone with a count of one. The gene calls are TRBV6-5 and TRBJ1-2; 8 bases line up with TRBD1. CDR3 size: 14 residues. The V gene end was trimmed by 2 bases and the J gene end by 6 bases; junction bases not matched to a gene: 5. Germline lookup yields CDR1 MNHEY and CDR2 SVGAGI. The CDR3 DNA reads TGTGCCAGCAGTTACCTACGACAGGGGAATGGCTACACCTTC. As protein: CASSYLRQGNGYTF.

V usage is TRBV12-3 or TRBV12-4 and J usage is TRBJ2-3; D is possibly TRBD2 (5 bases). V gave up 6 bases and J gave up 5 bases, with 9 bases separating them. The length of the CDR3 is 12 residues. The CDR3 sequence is CASRSSGDTQYF. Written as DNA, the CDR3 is TGTGCCAGCAGGAGCAGCGGAGATACGCAGTATTTT.

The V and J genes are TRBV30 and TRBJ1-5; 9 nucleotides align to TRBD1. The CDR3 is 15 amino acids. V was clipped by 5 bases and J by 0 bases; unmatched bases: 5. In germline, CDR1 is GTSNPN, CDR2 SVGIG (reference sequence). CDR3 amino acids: CAWAGTGYSNQPQHF. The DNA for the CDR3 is TGTGCCTGGGCCGGGACAGGGTATAGCAATCAGCCCCAGCATTTT.

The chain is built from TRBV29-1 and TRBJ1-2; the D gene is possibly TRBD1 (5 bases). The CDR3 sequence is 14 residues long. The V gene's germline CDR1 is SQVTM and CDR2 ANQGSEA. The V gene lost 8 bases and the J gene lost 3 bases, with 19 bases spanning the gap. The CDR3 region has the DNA TGCAGCCATGGGACCCCTGGACGAGACTATGGCTACACCTTC. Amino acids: CSHGTPGRDYGYTF.

CDR3 bases: TGTGCCAGCAGGCCCGACAGGGGGGGAACCTACGAGCAGTACTTC. This translates into CASRPDRGGTYEQYF. The chain links TRBV6-5 to TRBJ2-7; 9 bases agree with TRBD1. Germline CDR1 and CDR2: MNHEY and SVGAGI. V shed 6 bases, J shed 2 bases, and the junction held 8 bases outside the gene matches. CDR3 size: 15 residues.